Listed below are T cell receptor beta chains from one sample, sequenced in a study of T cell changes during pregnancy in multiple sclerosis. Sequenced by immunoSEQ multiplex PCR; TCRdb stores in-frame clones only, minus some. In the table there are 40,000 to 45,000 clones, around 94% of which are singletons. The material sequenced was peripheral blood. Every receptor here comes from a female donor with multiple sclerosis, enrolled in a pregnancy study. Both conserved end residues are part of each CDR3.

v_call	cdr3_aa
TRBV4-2	CASSQAPGTSNLQETQYF
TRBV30	CAWNSGTTTGELFF
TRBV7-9	CASSLVGQGARGYTF
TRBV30	CAWAPSGSQETQYF
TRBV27	CASSSNPGLAGRGELFF
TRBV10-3	CATTENGLAGAPGSYEQYF
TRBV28	CASSFKGKGYTF
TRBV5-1	CASSLGEVGETQYF
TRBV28	CASSLWSGSLSDTQYF
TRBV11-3	CASIVTYRTEPSYEQYF
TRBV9	CASSVEGYEQYF
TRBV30	CAWRDFLTGTGTEAFF
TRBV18	CASSPRSTSGVNTYEQYF
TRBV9	CASSVVDSPYGYTF
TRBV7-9	CASSLGSGSGNEQFF
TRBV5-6	CASSYGTTSAYEQYF
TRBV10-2	CASLGQVISYEQYF
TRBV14	CASSRGTSSYNEQFF
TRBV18	CASSPGGGAMNTEAFF
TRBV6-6	CASSGTAGQLYEQYF
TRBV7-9	CASRSSYNTGELFF
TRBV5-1	CASSLTGTAYEQYF
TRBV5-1	CASSLGTGYSYEQYF
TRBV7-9	CASSPGLAGSTDTQYF
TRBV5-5	CASSFDSPNQPQHF
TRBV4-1	CASSRTQGGSYEQYF
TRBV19	CASRGGVIYGYTF
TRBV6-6	CASGDSYEQYF
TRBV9	CASSSSGSSGNTGELFF
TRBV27	CASSLVGTGEYEQYF
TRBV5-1	CASSLAGWDLRDTEAFF
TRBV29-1	CSGVRQYTGELFF
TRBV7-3	CASSFASGGKETQYF
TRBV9	CASTGGGGMRTGELFF
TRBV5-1	CASSLLAGVGLHEQFF
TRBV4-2	CASSQGGEDQPQHF